Listed here is a single T cell receptor (beta chain). This record belongs to a study of blood T cell repertoires in COVID-19. About the study: Material from acute and convalescent COVID-19 was sourced from the United States, Italy and Spain.

Germline CDR1 MNHEY, CDR2 SVGEGT. There are 14 residues in the CDR3. V was clipped by 4 bases and J by 8 bases, with 17 bases between them. Some clones are missing from TCRdb's copy, which holds only in-frame ones; the method was immunoSEQ multiplex PCR. The table includes 23,000 or so clones, 75% to 95% detected once. The TCR comes from a human donor in a cohort sampled during active COVID-19. Material for sequencing was peripheral blood. This chain links TRBV6-2 or TRBV6-3 with TRBJ1-2; a weak D match, TRBD1 (6 bases). The CDR3 region is CASSLITNRDGYTF. CDR3 in DNA: TGTGCCAGCAGTTTAATTACCAACAGGGACGGCTACACCTTC.